The T cell receptor (beta chain) described here comes from a study of tumor-infiltrating lymphocytes in primary liver carcinoma. The study, taken as a whole, reports: Tumors had a top-250-clone fraction that was significantly higher than blood (p = 0.039).

Unsorted bulk tissue of about 20-32 mg yielded co-extracted RNA and DNA. CDR1 is SGHAT and CDR2 is FQNNGV in the germline V gene. The CDR3 is made up of 18 amino acids. Synthesis of TCR beta cDNA was carried out from approximately 500 ng total RNA with a constant-region primer. Generation of the TCR beta libraries relied on three nested multiplex PCR rounds using slightly modified ARM-PCR. A C-beta reverse primer and TRBV1-TRBV30 forward primers served in each of the first two PCR rounds, at ten to eleven cycles apiece. TCRdb re-called the multiplex PCR reads with MiXCR, one entry per CDR3 protein. The data show about 32,000 distinct CDR3 sequences, with approximately 80% seen just once and 35% to 40% held by the top ten. With respect to this clonotype: Its antigen remains unknown. An end of the junction does not agree with germline; a read error may underlie this.

The sequenced sample consisted of liver tumor tissue from sampling region 5. The subset here: tumor region T5, tumor centre. The clonotype originates from a man aged 35-49 years with primary liver carcinoma and hepatitis B virus infection. This chain uses TRBV11-2 with TRBJ2-5; possible D gene TRBD2, 5 bases. The CDR3 bases are TGTGCCACCAGCTTAGATCCGCGGTCTAGAGGGAGAGGAGAGACCCAGTACTTC. It is translated as CATSLDPRSRGRGETQYF.